This TCR beta chain was captured by sequencing in a study of CD4 T cells in relation to SARS-CoV-2 and coronaviruses. Using immunoSEQ multiplex PCR, the repertoire was profiled, and TCRdb retains in-frame clones only, with some absent. The sample includes about 43,000 clones, more than 65% seen only once; the top ten take around 1.4%. The CDR3 consists of 15 residues. V was pared by 3 bases and J by 2 bases, with 5 bases of the junction left unmatched. Germline V lookup: CDR1 MDHEN, CDR2 SYDVKM. For this clone: No antigen is known for it.

Sequencing used naive CD4+ T cells from PBMCs, cultured in vitro. The subset was: naive CD4+ T cells isolated by negative enrichment. The receptor's source is an adult with COVID-19. The chain joins TRBV28 to TRBJ2-5; TRBD2 matches at 8 bases. The DNA of the CDR3 is TGTGCCAGCAGTTTCGGCGGGAGGATACAAGAGACCCAGTACTTC. Its protein is CASSFGGRIQETQYF.